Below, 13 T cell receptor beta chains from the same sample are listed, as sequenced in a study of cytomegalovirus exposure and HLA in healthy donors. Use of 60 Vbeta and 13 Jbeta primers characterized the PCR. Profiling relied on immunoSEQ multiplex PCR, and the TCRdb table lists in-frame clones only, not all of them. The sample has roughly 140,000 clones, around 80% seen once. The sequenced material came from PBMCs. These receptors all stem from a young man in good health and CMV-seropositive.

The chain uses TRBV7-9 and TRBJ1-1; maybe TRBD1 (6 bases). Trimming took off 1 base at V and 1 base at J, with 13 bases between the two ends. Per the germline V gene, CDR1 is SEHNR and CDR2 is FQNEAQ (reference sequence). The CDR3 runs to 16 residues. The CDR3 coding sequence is TGTGCCAGCAGCTTAGTGGGGGGGCTAGCGAACACTGAAGCTTTCTTT. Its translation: CASSLVGGLANTEAFF.

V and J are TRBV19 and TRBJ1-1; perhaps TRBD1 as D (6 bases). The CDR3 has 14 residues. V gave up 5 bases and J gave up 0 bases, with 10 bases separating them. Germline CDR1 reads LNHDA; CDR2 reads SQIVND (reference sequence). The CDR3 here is CASSPGTLNTEAFF. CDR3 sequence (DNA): TGTGCCAGTAGTCCAGGGACATTGAACACTGAAGCTTTCTTT.

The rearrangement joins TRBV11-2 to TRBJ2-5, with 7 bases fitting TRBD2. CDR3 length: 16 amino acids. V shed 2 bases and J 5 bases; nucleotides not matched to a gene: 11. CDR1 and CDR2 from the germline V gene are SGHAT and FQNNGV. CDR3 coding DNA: TGTGCCAGCAGCTTAAATGGGCGGGAGTGGTGGGAGACCCAGTACTTC. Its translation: CASSLNGREWWETQYF.

The CDR3 here is CASSYSDRGGQPQHF. The CDR3 DNA sequence: TGTGCCAGCAGTTACTCGGACAGGGGGGGTCAGCCCCAGCATTTT. The V and J genes are TRBV6-6 and TRBJ1-5, with 10 bases that match TRBD1. Germline CDR1 is MNHNY and CDR2 is SVGAGI (reference sequence). With 0 bases clipped from V and 6 bases from J, the junction kept 2 bases outside the gene matches. The CDR3 sequence is 15 residues long.

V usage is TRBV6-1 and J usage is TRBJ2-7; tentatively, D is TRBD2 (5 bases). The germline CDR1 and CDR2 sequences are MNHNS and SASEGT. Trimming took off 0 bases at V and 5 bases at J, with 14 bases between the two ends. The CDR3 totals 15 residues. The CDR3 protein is CASSEAVIRGNEQYF. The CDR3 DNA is TGTGCCAGCAGTGAAGCGGTAATCAGAGGGAACGAGCAGTACTTC.

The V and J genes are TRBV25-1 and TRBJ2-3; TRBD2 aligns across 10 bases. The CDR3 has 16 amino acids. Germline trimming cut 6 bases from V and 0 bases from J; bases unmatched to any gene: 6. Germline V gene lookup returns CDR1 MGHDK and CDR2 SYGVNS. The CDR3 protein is CASSVSGGLSTDTQYF. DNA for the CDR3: TGTGCCAGCAGCGTTAGCGGGGGGCTTAGCACAGATACGCAGTATTTT. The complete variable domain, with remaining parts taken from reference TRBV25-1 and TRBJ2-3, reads EADIYQTPRYLVIGTGKKITLECSQTMGHDKMYWYQQDPGMELHLIHYSYGVNSTEKGDLSSESTVSRIRTEHFPLTLESARPSHTSQYLCASSVSGGLSTDTQYFGPGTRLTVL.

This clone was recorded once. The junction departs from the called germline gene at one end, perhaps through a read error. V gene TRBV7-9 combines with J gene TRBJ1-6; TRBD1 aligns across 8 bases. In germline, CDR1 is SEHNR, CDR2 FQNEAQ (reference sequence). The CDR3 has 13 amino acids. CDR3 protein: CSSRSTGDSPLHF. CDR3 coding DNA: TGTTCCAGCAGATCGACAGGGGATTCACCCCTCCACTTT.

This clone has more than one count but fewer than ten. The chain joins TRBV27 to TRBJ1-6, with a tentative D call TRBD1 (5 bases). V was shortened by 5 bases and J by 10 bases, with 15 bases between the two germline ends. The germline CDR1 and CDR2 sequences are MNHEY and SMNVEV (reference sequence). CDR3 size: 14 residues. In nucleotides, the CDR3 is TGTGCCAGCAGTCCGACGGGGGTGGGATCACCCCTCCACTTT. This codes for CASSPTGVGSPLHF.

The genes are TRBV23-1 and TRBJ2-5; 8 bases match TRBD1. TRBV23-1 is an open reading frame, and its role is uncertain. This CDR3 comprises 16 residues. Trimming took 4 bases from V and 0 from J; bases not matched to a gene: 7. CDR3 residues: CASSPRQGMYQETQYF. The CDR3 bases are TGCGCCAGCAGTCCGAGACAGGGGATGTACCAAGAGACCCAGTACTTC.

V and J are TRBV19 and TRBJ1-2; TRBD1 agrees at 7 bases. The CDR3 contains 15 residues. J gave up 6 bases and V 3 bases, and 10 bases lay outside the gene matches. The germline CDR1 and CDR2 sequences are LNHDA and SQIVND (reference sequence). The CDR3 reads CASSMVPGQLNGYTF. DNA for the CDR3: TGTGCCAGTAGTATGGTGCCGGGACAGTTAAATGGCTACACCTTC.

The CDR3 reads CASSGNSKETQYF. CDR3 nucleotide sequence: TGTGCCAGCAGTGGTAACTCTAAAGAGACCCAGTACTTC. V gene TRBV6-1 combines with J gene TRBJ2-5, with D unresolved. Germline V CDR1 and CDR2: MNHNS, SASEGT. The V and J ends lost 4 bases and 3 bases respectively, with 9 bases between them. CDR3 length: 13 residues.

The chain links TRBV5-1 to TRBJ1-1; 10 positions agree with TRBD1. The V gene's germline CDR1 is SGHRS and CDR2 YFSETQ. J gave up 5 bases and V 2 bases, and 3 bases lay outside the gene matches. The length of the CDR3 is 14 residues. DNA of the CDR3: TGCGCCAGCAGCTTAGAGGGACAGGGGACTGAAGCTTTCTTT. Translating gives CASSLEGQGTEAFF.

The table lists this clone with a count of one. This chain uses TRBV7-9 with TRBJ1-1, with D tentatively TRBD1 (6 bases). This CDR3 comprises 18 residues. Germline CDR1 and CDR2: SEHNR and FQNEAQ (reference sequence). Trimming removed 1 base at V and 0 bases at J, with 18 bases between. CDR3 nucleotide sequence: TGTGCCAGCAGCTTAGGGGGAGGGGGGGAGAGGGTGAACACTGAAGCTTTCTTT. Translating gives CASSLGGGGERVNTEAFF.